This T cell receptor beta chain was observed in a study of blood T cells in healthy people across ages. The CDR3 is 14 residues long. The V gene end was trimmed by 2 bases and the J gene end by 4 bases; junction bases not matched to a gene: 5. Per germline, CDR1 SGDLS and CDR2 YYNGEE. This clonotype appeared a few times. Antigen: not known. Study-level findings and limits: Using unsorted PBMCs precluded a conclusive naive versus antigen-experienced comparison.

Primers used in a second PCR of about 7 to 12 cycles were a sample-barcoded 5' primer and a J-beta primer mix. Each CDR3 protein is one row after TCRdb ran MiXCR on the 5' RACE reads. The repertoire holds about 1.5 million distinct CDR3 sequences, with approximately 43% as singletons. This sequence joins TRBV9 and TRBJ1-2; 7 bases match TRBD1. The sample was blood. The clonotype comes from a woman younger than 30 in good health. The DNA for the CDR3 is TGTGCCAGCAGCGTCGGGGACAGAGTCTATGGCTACACCTTC. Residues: CASSVGDRVYGYTF.